Presented here are 14 T cell receptor beta chains from one specimen sequenced in a study of Graves' ophthalmopathy and Graves' hyperthyroidism. The authors amplified TCR beta CDR3 regions, and they did so from RNA transcripts for repertoire sequencing. The workflow started with a first-round RT-PCR run with HTBI primers and then moved on to a second-round multiplex PCR. TCRdb re-called the multiplex PCR reads with MiXCR, one entry per CDR3 protein. The data contain 740,000 or so distinct CDR3 sequences, 35% to 50% of them singletons. Material for sequencing was peripheral blood. These receptors originate from an adult man with Graves' ophthalmopathy.

A note on this clonotype: A much larger clone sits a single nucleotide away, making a read error possible. The chain carries TRBV4-2 and TRBJ2-7, with TRBD2 matching over 8 bases. Germline V gene lookup returns CDR1 LGHNA and CDR2 YNFKEQ. The CDR3 is made up of 15 amino acids. The DNA for the CDR3 is TGTGCCAGCAGCCCAGGAGGGACTAGGGTCTACGTGCAGTACTTC. Translated: CASSPGGTRVYVQYF.

The sample holds many counts of this clonotype. V and J are TRBV20-1 and TRBJ2-7; D could derive from TRBD1 or TRBD2 (6 bases each). The V gene's germline CDR1 is DFQATT and CDR2 SNEGSKA (reference sequence). V was clipped by 6 bases and J by 6 bases, with 15 bases between them. CDR3 length equals 12 residues. The CDR3 coding sequence is TGCAGTGCCCTTGGGGGGCGGGGCGAGCAGTACTTC. It specifies CSALGGRGEQYF.

The CDR3 protein is CASSLVGWGPEEEETQYF. CDR3 coding DNA: TGTGCCAGCAGCTTAGTCGGGTGGGGCCCTGAGGAGGAAGAGACCCAGTACTTC. The chain couples TRBV7-9 to TRBJ2-5; D is possibly TRBD1 or TRBD2 (5 bases each). CDR3 size: 18 residues. CDR1 and CDR2 (germline): SEHNR, FQNEAQ (reference sequence). The V end lost 1 base, the J end lost 3 bases, and 21 bases lay between the germline ends.

The chain carries TRBV10-3 and TRBJ2-3, with D possibly being TRBD2 (6 bases). Germline V gene sequence: CDR1 ENHRY, CDR2 SYGVKD. This CDR3 comprises 13 residues. Deletions cut 0 bases from V and 5 bases from J, with 6 bases between. CDR3 bases: TGTGCCATCAGTGAGTCCGGGGGAGATACGCAGTATTTT. Its translation is CAISESGGDTQYF.

This clonotype was detected only a few times. The chain couples TRBV20-1 to TRBJ2-7, with D perhaps matching TRBD1 (5 bases). This CDR3 region has 15 residues. With 3 bases removed from V and 1 base from J, the gap between germline ends came to 16 bases. The germline gives CDR1 DFQATT, CDR2 SNEGSKA (reference sequence). Here the CDR3 reads CSASPGLAGSYEQYF. CDR3 DNA sequence: TGCAGTGCTAGCCCTGGATTGGCAGGGTCCTACGAGCAGTACTTC.

The gene calls are TRBV29-1 and TRBJ1-6; the match to TRBD1 covers 9 bases. This CDR3 has 14 residues. CDR1 is SQVTM, CDR2 ANQGSEA, per germline. J gave up 7 bases and V 6 bases, and 7 bases lay outside the gene matches. The CDR3: CSVTGGAGNSPLHF. The CDR3 bases are TGCAGCGTAACAGGGGGCGCCGGGAATTCACCCCTCCACTTT.

In the case of this clonotype: The germline gene is not matched at one end of the junction; a read error may be the cause. The chain couples TRBV10-1 to TRBJ1-5; D is undetermined. The CDR3 sequence is 13 residues long. Germline values: CDR1 WNHNN, CDR2 SYGVQD (reference sequence). The CDR3 loop reads CASILHGNQPQHF. CDR3 nucleotides: TGTGCCAGCATTCTACACGGCAATCAGCCCCAGCATTTT.

As for this clonotype: Mismatch with germline at one junction end may stem from a read error. This chain joins TRBV7-9 and TRBJ2-2, with D possibly matching TRBD2 (7 bases). The CDR3 is 17 amino acids. The germline CDR1 and CDR2 sequences are SEHNR and FQNEAQ (reference sequence). The CDR3 loop is CASSLTSRGPNTGELFF. The CDR3 DNA reads TGCGCCAGCAGTTTGACTAGCAGGGGCCCGAACACCGGGGAGCTGTTTTTT.

The V and J genes are TRBV15 and TRBJ2-5; 7 bases line up with TRBD1. The CDR3 totals 13 residues. Germline-derived CDR1 and CDR2 are LNHNV and YYDKDF (reference sequence). V lost 3 bases and J lost 5; bases outside the gene matches: 3. The CDR3 sequence: CATSRRGRETQYF. Written as DNA, the CDR3 is TGTGCCACCAGCAGGAGGGGGCGGGAGACCCAGTACTTC.

V is TRBV10-3 and J is TRBJ1-3; D gene uncertain. V was clipped by 0 bases and J by 2 bases, with 14 bases between them. The CDR3 is 17 amino acids. In germline, CDR1 is ENHRY, CDR2 SYGVKD. The CDR3: CAISESRGLVAGNTIYF. For the CDR3, the DNA is TGTGCCATCAGTGAGTCGAGAGGGCTCGTCGCTGGAAACACCATATATTTT.

Ten or more counts support this clonotype. The chain joins TRBV10-3 to TRBJ1-2, with D possibly matching TRBD1 (6 bases). V lost 2 bases and J lost 1, with 11 bases in between. This CDR3 region has 15 residues. Per germline, CDR1 ENHRY and CDR2 SYGVKD. CDR3 in amino acids: CAISEGQMNNYGYTF. The CDR3 bases are TGTGCCATCAGTGAGGGACAGATGAATAACTATGGCTACACCTTC.

CDR3 loop: CASSRTGRGMNTEAFF. The CDR3 DNA is TGTGCCAGCAGTCGGACAGGACGAGGAATGAACACTGAAGCTTTCTTT. The V call is TRBV5-4, the J call TRBJ1-1; 7 bases fit TRBD1. Germline CDR1 SGHNT, CDR2 YYREEE (reference sequence). Losses at the gene ends were 5 bases for V and 0 bases for J; bases not matched to a gene: 10. This CDR3 has 16 residues.

The V call is TRBV9, the J call TRBJ2-2, with a tentative D call TRBD2 (5 bases). Between the trimmed V and J ends, which lost 0 bases and 0 bases, there was a span of 18 bases. Per germline, CDR1 SGDLS and CDR2 YYNGEE. The CDR3 sequence is 19 residues long. CDR3 loop: CASSVAPAEVTPNTGELFF. CDR3 nucleotides: TGTGCCAGCAGCGTAGCTCCAGCGGAGGTAACCCCGAACACCGGGGAGCTGTTTTTT.

This clonotype was seen at least ten times. This chain uses TRBV20-1 with TRBJ1-1; D may be TRBD1 (5 bases). V was cut by 6 bases and J by 2 bases, with 13 bases left in between. CDR1 and CDR2 from the germline V gene are DFQATT and SNEGSKA (reference sequence). CDR3 length: 13 amino acids. The CDR3 protein is CSAKGTRNTEAFF. Written as DNA, the CDR3 is TGCAGTGCCAAGGGGACGAGAAACACTGAAGCTTTCTTT.